The 4 T cell receptor beta chains in this list originate from one sample, sequenced in a study of shared clonotypes between healthy human individuals. In the naive CD8 group, cells lacked CD45RO and were positively selected for CCR7, so terminally differentiated effector memory CD45RA+ cells were left out. Clones were sequenced by immunoSEQ multiplex PCR, and TCRdb holds only the in-frame ones, with some missing. Of about 590,000 clones detected, around 95% appear once; the ten largest clones hold 0.09% to 0.13%. Input material: naive CD8+ T cells sorted from blood. The receptors shown here come from a woman in her thirties in good health.

V gene TRBV4-1 combines with J gene TRBJ1-5; D unresolved. V was cut by 2 bases and J by 3 bases, with 14 bases left in between. The CDR3 extends over 16 amino acids. Germline CDR1 MGHRA, CDR2 YSYEKL. CDR3: CASSQPSGTPNQPQHF. CDR3 coding DNA: TGCGCCAGCAGCCAACCGTCAGGCACCCCCAATCAGCCCCAGCATTTT.

The chain joins TRBV27 to TRBJ2-1, with 11 nucleotides matching TRBD2. The junction had 8 bases not matched to a gene; V was cut back by 7 bases and J by 6 bases. CDR1 is MNHEY, CDR2 SMNVEV, per germline (reference sequence). CDR3 length: 15 amino acids. The CDR3 spells CASTFTSGSGNEQFF. The CDR3 nucleotides read TGTGCCAGCACCTTCACTAGCGGGAGTGGCAATGAGCAGTTCTTC.

The V call is TRBV6-1, the J call TRBJ2-5; possible D gene TRBD1, 5 bases. The closer fit of TRBJ2-7 to the DNA end suggests the J call may be wrong. From germline, CDR1 is MNHNS and CDR2 SASEGT. The CDR3 extends over 13 amino acids. The CDR3 DNA is TGTGCCAGCGCTTGGACAAATCTTTACGAGCAGTACTTC. Encoded protein: CASAWTNLYEQYF.

V gene TRBV11-2 combines with J gene TRBJ2-7; 13 nucleotides match TRBD2. CDR3 length equals 18 residues. CDR1 SGHAT and CDR2 FQNNGV come from the germline V gene. V was clipped by 0 bases and J by 5 bases; unmatched bases: 10. The CDR3 sequence is CASSLDSLWGTSGNEQYF. In DNA form, the CDR3 reads TGTGCCAGCAGCTTAGATTCTCTCTGGGGGACTAGCGGGAACGAGCAGTACTTC.